The text below deals with one T cell receptor beta chain. Other DNA sequences of this sample code for an identical CDR3. In the authors' methods: Amplification of reference gene primers provided the estimated nucleated cell counts. Clones were sequenced by immunoSEQ multiplex PCR, and TCRdb holds only the in-frame ones, with some missing. Clone size and V and J calls were adopted from that table, with D and trimming inferred from the DNA. The sample lists fewer than 350,000 clones, under 95% occurring once. V was pared by 0 bases and J by 2 bases, with 8 bases between. The CDR3 has 13 amino acids. Germline values: CDR1 GTSNPN, CDR2 SVGIG (reference sequence). The source of the sample is a study of blood T cell repertoires in COVID-19. Study in general: Samples of COVID-19 (acute and convalescent) were obtained from the United States, Italy and Spain. From T cells, B-cell-depleted T cells, or PBMCs came the material, which was cDNA or gDNA.

The chain combines TRBV30 with TRBJ2-7; tentative D call: TRBD1 (5 bases). Sequencing was carried out using PBMCs or T cells enriched from blood (not recorded which). The sequence was obtained from a woman between 40 and 55 years old with acute COVID-19. CDR3 DNA sequence: TGTGCCTGGAGTGTAGGGGCCACCTACGAGCAGTACTTC. This codes for CAWSVGATYEQYF.